Detailed here is one TCR beta chain. This sample is drawn from a study of T cell changes during pregnancy in multiple sclerosis. The CDR3 spans 13 residues. Trimming cost V 1 base and J 3 bases, with 7 bases left between them. Germline CDR1 is SGHRS and CDR2 is YFSETQ. Repertoires were generated with immunoSEQ multiplex PCR, while TCRdb's copy carries only in-frame clones and drops some. The table records 45,000 or so clones, approximately 91% of them present only once. The sample comprised PBMCs (not recorded whether the cells were cultured). This clonotype was sampled from a female donor with multiple sclerosis, enrolled in a pregnancy study. This chain joins TRBV5-1 and TRBJ2-5; no firm D call. The CDR3 loop is CASSLRPEETQYF. Written as DNA, the CDR3 is TGCGCCAGCAGCTTGAGGCCTGAAGAGACCCAGTACTTC.